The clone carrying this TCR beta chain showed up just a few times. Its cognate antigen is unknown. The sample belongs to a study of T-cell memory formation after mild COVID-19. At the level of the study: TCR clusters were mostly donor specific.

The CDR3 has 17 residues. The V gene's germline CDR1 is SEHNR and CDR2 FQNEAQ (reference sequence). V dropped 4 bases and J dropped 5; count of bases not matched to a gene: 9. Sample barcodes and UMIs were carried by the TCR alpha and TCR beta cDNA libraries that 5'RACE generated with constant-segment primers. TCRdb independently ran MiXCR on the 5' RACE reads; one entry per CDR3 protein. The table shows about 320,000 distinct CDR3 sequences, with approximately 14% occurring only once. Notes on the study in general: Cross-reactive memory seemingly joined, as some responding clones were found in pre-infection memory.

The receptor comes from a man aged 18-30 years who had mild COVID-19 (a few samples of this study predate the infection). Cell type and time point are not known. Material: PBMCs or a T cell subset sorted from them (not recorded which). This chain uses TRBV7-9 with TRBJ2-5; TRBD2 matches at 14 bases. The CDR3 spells CASSSRLAGGHGETQYF. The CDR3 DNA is TGTGCCAGCAGCTCCCGACTAGCGGGGGGGCATGGGGAGACCCAGTACTTC.